The rows below give T cell receptor beta chains drawn from one sample of a study of blood T cell repertoires in COVID-19. Clones were read by immunoSEQ multiplex PCR, and TCRdb kept only the in-frame ones, dropping some. Seen here are around 310,000 clones, around 90% observed once, and the top ten hold nearly 7%. Sequencing used peripheral blood. These receptors were obtained from a young woman with COVID-19, enrolled during active disease. Both conserved end residues are part of each CDR3. Each record gives: D gene, J gene, V gene, clone size, CDR3 protein, CDR3 DNA. D genes are given only for firm matches. Some rows mark clone size as missing; the rest say once, few, many or name a class of expanded clone.

>TRBD1|TRBJ2-1|TRBV7-9|NA
CASSSPGTVANEQFF
TGTGCCAGCAGCTCCCCCGGGACAGTTGCCAATGAGCAGTTCTTC
>TRBD2|TRBJ2-3|TRBV30|NA
CALSGRDTQYF
TGTGCCCTTAGCGGGAGAGATACGCAGTATTTT
>TRBD2|TRBJ2-2|TRBV3-1/TRBV3-2|NA
CASSQELAGGRNGELFF
TGTGCCAGCAGCCAAGAACTAGCGGGAGGTCGTAACGGGGAGCTGTTTTTT
>NA|TRBJ2-7|TRBV7-3|NA
CASSLGSSTYTEQYF
TGTGCCAGCAGCTTAGGCTCTTCGACTTATACGGAGCAGTACTTC
>NA|TRBJ2-7|TRBV19|NA
CASSLAGRDWEYEQYF
TGTGCCAGTAGTCTCGCCGGACGAGATTGGGAGTACGAGCAGTACTTC
>TRBD1|TRBJ1-6|TRBV5-1|few
CASSWDSNSPLHF
TGCGCCAGCAGCTGGGACAGTAATTCACCCCTCCACTTT
>TRBD1|TRBJ1-1|TRBV18|NA
CASSLDRGTEAFF
TGTGCCAGCTCCCTGGACAGGGGAACTGAAGCTTTCTTT
>NA|TRBJ1-6|TRBV6-5|NA
CASSYWEGMGISPLHF
TGTGCCAGCAGTTACTGGGAGGGGATGGGGATTTCACCCCTCCACTTT
>NA|TRBJ2-1|TRBV30|NA
CAWSYGYNEQFF
TGTGCCTGGAGTTACGGTTACAATGAGCAGTTCTTC
>NA|TRBJ2-7|TRBV19|NA
CASSPGYEQYF
TGTGCCAGTAGTCCCGGGTACGAGCAGTACTTC
>NA|TRBJ2-6|TRBV27|NA
CASTSSSGANVLTF
TGTGCCAGCACTTCTAGCTCTGGGGCCAACGTCCTGACTTTC
>TRBD1|TRBJ1-1|TRBV9|once
CASSGRDSEGTEAFF
TGTGCCAGCAGCGGGAGGGACAGTGAAGGAACTGAAGCTTTCTTT
>TRBD2|TRBJ2-4|TRBV24-1|NA
CAPGRAQLAKNIQYF
TGTGCCCCGGGGAGGGCCCAACTAGCCAAAAACATTCAGTACTTC
>NA|TRBJ1-4|TRBV28|once
CAIAGGGVGNEKLFF
TGTGCCATCGCGGGAGGGGGGGTTGGAAATGAAAAACTGTTTTTT
>TRBD1|TRBJ2-7|TRBV15|NA
CATSRSGQGDSYEQYF
TGTGCCACCAGCAGATCCGGACAGGGGGACTCCTACGAGCAGTACTTC
>NA|TRBJ1-1|TRBV6-6|NA
CAGSRGSREAFF
TGTGCCGGGAGCCGAGGATCTCGTGAAGCTTTCTTT
>TRBD1|TRBJ2-1|TRBV5-1|NA
CASSRPDRGASYNEQFF
TGCGCCAGCAGCAGACCTGACAGGGGAGCTTCCTACAATGAGCAGTTCTTC
>TRBD2|TRBJ2-7|TRBV11-3|once
CASSLDGRESNEQYF
TGTGCCAGCAGCTTAGATGGGCGGGAGAGCAACGAGCAGTACTTC
>NA|TRBJ1-5|TRBV6-1|NA
CASSDSGNQPQHF
TGTGCCAGCAGTGATTCAGGCAATCAGCCCCAGCATTTT
>TRBD1|TRBJ1-1|TRBV6-2/TRBV6-3|NA
CASSYYGTDSFF
TGTGCCAGCAGTTACTACGGGACAGACTCTTTCTTT
>NA|TRBJ1-2|TRBV9|NA
CASSVGVGAANYGYTF
TGTGCCAGCAGCGTAGGCGTGGGGGCCGCTAACTATGGCTACACCTTC
>TRBD2|TRBJ2-7|TRBV5-6|NA
CASSSGTSDYEQYF
TGTGCCAGCAGCAGCGGGACTAGCGACTACGAGCAGTACTTC
>TRBD1|TRBJ1-1|TRBV3-1/TRBV3-2|NA
CASSPMRQGAPEAFF
TGTGCCAGCAGCCCCATGAGGCAGGGGGCACCTGAAGCTTTCTTT
>NA|TRBJ1-2|TRBV13|NA
CASSLDSFNYGYTF
TGTGCCAGCAGCTTGGACTCCTTCAACTATGGCTACACCTTC
>NA|TRBJ2-3|TRBV7-8|NA
CASSSPRSGTDTQYF
TGTGCCAGCAGCTCGCCGAGGAGTGGGACAGATACGCAGTATTTT
>TRBD1|TRBJ1-1|TRBV10-2|NA
CASSEQGGLTEAFF
TGCGCCAGCAGTGAGCAGGGGGGTTTAACTGAAGCTTTCTTT
>NA|TRBJ2-5|TRBV9|NA
CASTFSAGPQETQYF
TGTGCCAGCACCTTCTCAGCGGGTCCTCAAGAGACCCAGTACTTC
>TRBD1|TRBJ1-5|TRBV19|NA
CASSKDRGLGQPQHF
TGTGCCAGTAGTAAAGACAGGGGGTTAGGCCAGCCCCAGCATTTT
>TRBD2|TRBJ2-1|TRBV6-5|NA
CASSLGTSGSNEQFF
TGTGCCAGCAGTTTGGGGACTAGCGGGAGCAATGAGCAGTTCTTC
>TRBD2|TRBJ2-1|TRBV4-3|NA
CASSQGTSRGNEQFF
TGCGCCAGCAGCCAAGGGACTAGCAGGGGTAATGAGCAGTTCTTC
>NA|TRBJ2-7|TRBV18|NA
CASSGIQGYEQYF
TGTGCCAGCTCAGGTATACAGGGCTACGAGCAGTACTTC
>TRBD1|TRBJ2-2|TRBV4-1|NA
CASSRELRTGFRTGELFF
TGCGCCAGCAGCCGGGAGCTAAGGACAGGGTTTCGCACCGGGGAGCTGTTTTTT
>NA|TRBJ2-1|TRBV6-5|NA
CASSYSMGGDEQFF
TGTGCCAGCAGTTACTCGATGGGGGGTGATGAGCAGTTCTTC
>NA|TRBJ2-7|TRBV7-3|NA
CASSLTRGYEQYF
TGTGCCAGCAGCTTAACGAGGGGGTACGAGCAGTACTTC
>NA|TRBJ1-5|TRBV28|once
CASNPHLGGRYQPQHF
TGTGCCAGCAACCCACACCTAGGGGGTAGGTATCAGCCCCAGCATTTT
>NA|TRBJ2-2|TRBV15|NA
CATSRGAGYTGELFF
TGTGCCACCAGCAGAGGGGCCGGCTACACCGGGGAGCTGTTTTTT
>NA|TRBJ2-7|TRBV19|NA
CASRMTGTYEQYF
TGTGCCAGTAGGATGACAGGTACCTACGAGCAGTACTTC
>NA|TRBJ2-7|TRBV4-3|NA
CASSPSSGPYEQYF
TGCGCCAGCAGCCCGTCCTCAGGTCCCTACGAGCAGTACTTC
>NA|TRBJ2-5|TRBV7-9|NA
CASREGQSRETQYF
TGTGCCAGCAGGGAGGGACAGTCCCGCGAGACCCAGTACTTC
>TRBD1|TRBJ1-2|TRBV24-1|NA
CATSDPGTGSGYTF
TGTGCCACCAGTGATCCCGGGACAGGGTCCGGCTACACCTTC
>TRBD1|TRBJ2-5|TRBV14|once
CASSQGFGTAVTQYF
TGTGCCAGCAGCCAAGGCTTCGGGACAGCCGTGACCCAGTACTTC
>TRBD1|TRBJ2-7|TRBV30|NA
CAWSDGGQAHYEQYF
TGTGCCTGGAGTGACGGGGGACAGGCCCACTACGAGCAGTACTTC
>TRBD1|TRBJ1-2|TRBV2|NA
CASSLKRDSFNYGYTF
TGTGCCAGCAGTCTGAAAAGGGACAGCTTTAACTATGGCTACACCTTC
>NA|TRBJ2-7|TRBV2|NA
CASRGREDAHEQYF
TGTGCCAGCAGGGGCAGGGAAGACGCCCACGAGCAGTACTTC
>NA|TRBJ1-1|TRBV14|NA
CASSVTGYTEAFF
TGTGCCAGCAGCGTCACAGGGTACACTGAAGCTTTCTTT
>TRBD2|TRBJ2-1|TRBV11-2|NA
CASSRGLAGASPYNEQFF
TGTGCCAGCAGCCGGGGACTAGCGGGAGCCTCTCCATACAATGAGCAGTTCTTC
>TRBD1|TRBJ1-6|TRBV28|NA
CASSGHGQGRNSPLHF
TGTGCCAGCAGTGGGCATGGACAGGGAAGGAATTCACCCCTCCACTTT
>NA|TRBJ1-3|TRBV11-2|few
CASSLDRTFSGNTIYF
TGTGCCAGCAGCTTAGATCGGACTTTCTCTGGAAACACCATATATTTT
>TRBD2|TRBJ2-5|TRBV3-1/TRBV3-2|NA
CASSQWAGGETQYF
TGTGCCAGCAGCCAATGGGCGGGGGGCGAGACCCAGTACTTC
>NA|TRBJ1-2|TRBV7-2|few
CASSLKGLYGYTF
TGTGCCAGCAGCTTAAAGGGGCTCTATGGCTACACCTTC
>NA|TRBJ1-5|TRBV5-4|NA
CASSRDTNQPQHF
TGTGCCAGCAGTCGGGACACCAATCAGCCCCAGCATTTT
>NA|TRBJ1-1|TRBV5-1|NA
CASSLGGGTMEAFF
TGCGCCAGCAGCTTGGGAGGAGGAACAATGGAAGCTTTCTTT
>TRBD1|TRBJ1-1|TRBV29-1|NA
CSVVTGGGIFTEAFF
TGCAGCGTTGTTACAGGGGGCGGAATCTTCACTGAAGCTTTCTTT
>NA|TRBJ1-1|TRBV3-1/TRBV3-2|NA
CASSQGVTGMNTEAFF
TGTGCCAGCAGCCAGGGAGTAACCGGCATGAACACTGAAGCTTTCTTT
>TRBD1|TRBJ2-7|TRBV28|NA
CASSLAGTASYEQYF
TGTGCCAGCAGTTTAGCAGGGACAGCTTCCTACGAGCAGTACTTC
>TRBD2|TRBJ2-7|TRBV3-1/TRBV3-2|NA
CASSQVSGRASDEQYF
TGTGCCAGCAGCCAAGTCAGCGGGAGGGCCTCGGACGAGCAGTACTTC
>NA|TRBJ2-3|TRBV4-3|NA
CASSQDRRGADTQYF
TGCGCCAGCAGCCAAGATCGCAGGGGCGCAGATACGCAGTATTTT
>NA|TRBJ1-5|TRBV15|NA
CATSRDGGDQPQHF
TGTGCCACCAGCAGAGATGGCGGGGATCAGCCCCAGCATTTT
>TRBD1|TRBJ1-1|TRBV2|NA
CASTLQGANTEAFF
TGTGCCAGCACTTTACAGGGGGCTAACACTGAAGCTTTCTTT
>NA|TRBJ2-7|TRBV20-1|NA
CSAAKGEQYF
TGCAGTGCTGCCAAGGGGGAGCAGTACTTC